A single sample gave rise to the 14 T cell receptor beta chains below, sequenced in a study of shared clonotypes between healthy human individuals. Sequencing was performed with immunoSEQ multiplex PCR; in TCRdb, only in-frame clones are kept and a portion is missing. The sample yields 150,000 to 200,000 clones, 90% to 95% seen once. Material: naive CD4+ T cells sorted from blood. Noted subset: CD45RA+ positively selected. These TCRs come from a woman younger than 45 in good health.

The rearrangement links TRBV4-1 to TRBJ2-7; 8 nucleotides line up with TRBD2. Germline-derived CDR1 and CDR2 are MGHRA and YSYEKL. Trimming cost V 1 base and J 5 bases; bases outside gene matches: 10. The CDR3 is 16 residues long. The CDR3 region has the DNA TGCGCCAGCAGCCAAGGGCGGGGCGGGAGGAGCAACGAGCAGTACTTC. It yields the protein CASSQGRGGRSNEQYF.

V is TRBV6-5 and J is TRBJ2-2; D is ambiguous. Per the germline V gene, CDR1 is MNHEY and CDR2 is SVGAGI. The CDR3 has 14 amino acids. The V and J ends lost 1 base and 0 bases respectively, with 3 bases between them. In DNA form, the CDR3 reads TGTGCCAGCAGTTACTTCTCGAACACCGGGGAGCTGTTTTTT. The encoded protein is CASSYFSNTGELFF.

V and J are TRBV28 and TRBJ1-2, with no clear D. Germline-derived CDR1 and CDR2 are MDHEN and SYDVKM. V was clipped by 5 bases and J by 0 bases, with 16 bases between them. The CDR3 has 16 residues. This CDR3 reads CASSPPRTGTNYGYTF. The CDR3 DNA follows: TGTGCCAGCAGTCCCCCCAGGACGGGAACTAACTATGGCTACACCTTC.

This clone was observed a few times. The rearrangement uses TRBV18 and TRBJ2-7, with D possibly being TRBD1 (5 bases). The CDR3 has 15 amino acids. V was trimmed by 3 bases and J by 6 bases, leaving 18 bases between them. The germline V gene has CDR1 KGHSH and CDR2 LQKENI. CDR3 protein: CASSPVGPGLVEQYF. CDR3 bases: TGTGCCAGCTCACCTGTGGGGCCAGGATTAGTCGAGCAGTACTTC.

Here the CDR3 reads CAWSRGSNQPQHF. The CDR3 nucleotides read TGTGCCTGGAGTAGGGGGAGCAATCAGCCCCAGCATTTT. This chain links TRBV30 with TRBJ1-5, with D perhaps TRBD1 (6 bases). Germline loops: CDR1 GTSNPN, CDR2 SVGIG (reference sequence). CDR3 length: 13 residues. Trimming shortened V by 2 bases and J by 1 base, and 6 bases separated the two germline ends.

The CDR3 sequence: CASSPRDLLRYEQYF. CDR3 nucleotides: TGTGCCAGCAGTCCCCGGGACCTTCTTCGCTACGAGCAGTACTTC. The V and J genes are TRBV28 and TRBJ2-7, with D possibly being TRBD1 or TRBD2 (5 bases each). The CDR3 is 15 residues long. V was shortened by 5 bases and J by 3 bases, with 17 bases between the two germline ends. CDR1 MDHEN and CDR2 SYDVKM come from the germline V gene.

Only a few counts were recorded for this clone. The gene calls are TRBV5-1 and TRBJ2-7; 7 bases align to TRBD2. This CDR3 spans 15 amino acids. The V gene's germline CDR1 is SGHRS and CDR2 YFSETQ. V dropped 4 bases and J dropped 0; count of bases not matched to a gene: 7. The DNA for the CDR3 is TGCGCCAGCAGCCCCGGGGAGGGGTTCTCCTACGAGCAGTACTTC. This translates into CASSPGEGFSYEQYF.

This chain joins TRBV11-2 and TRBJ1-2, with D uncertain. Germline CDR1 SGHAT, CDR2 FQNNGV. Trimming cost V 5 bases and J 4 bases, with 14 bases left between them. The CDR3 has 14 residues. The CDR3 nucleotides are TGTGCCAGCAGCCCGCGGCGGCCACCCTATGGCTACACCTTC. Its translation is CASSPRRPPYGYTF.

The rearrangement links TRBV4-1 to TRBJ1-3; 9 bases map to TRBD1. Trimming removed 3 bases from V and 0 bases from J; junction bases left unmatched: 12. Germline V gives CDR1 MGHRA, CDR2 YSYEKL. The CDR3 is made up of 19 amino acids. CDR3 in DNA: TGCGCCAGCAGCCATTATGGGACAGGGTATCCGAACTCTGGAAACACCATATATTTT. Protein product: CASSHYGTGYPNSGNTIYF.

The chain links TRBV18 to TRBJ1-1, with no clear D. CDR1 is KGHSH, CDR2 LQKENI, per germline. CDR3 length: 14 amino acids. V lost 2 bases and J 0 bases, leaving 7 bases between the germline ends. CDR3 loop: CASSPDGMNTEAFF. The DNA for the CDR3 is TGTGCCAGCTCACCAGATGGCATGAACACTGAAGCTTTCTTT.

The chain is built from TRBV2 and TRBJ2-7; 7 bases align to TRBD1. The CDR3 has 14 residues. Germline V gives CDR1 SNHLY, CDR2 FYNNEI. Trimming took 7 bases from V and 2 from J; bases not matched to a gene: 8. The CDR3 is CASTRRTGAYEQYF. CDR3 coding DNA: TGTGCCAGCACCAGACGGACAGGAGCCTACGAGCAGTACTTC.

The chain joins TRBV6-5 to TRBJ2-7, with D perhaps being TRBD1 or TRBD2 (5 bases each). The germline V and J ends were trimmed by 3 bases and 2 bases, with 14 bases remaining between them. This CDR3 has 15 amino acids. The V gene's germline CDR1 is MNHEY and CDR2 SVGAGI. The DNA for the CDR3 is TGTGCCAGCAGTTATTCCGGGACCGGAACCTACGAGCAGTACTTC. Its translation: CASSYSGTGTYEQYF.

This rearrangement joins TRBV28 to TRBJ1-1, with D unclear. Trimming pared 11 bases from V and 0 bases from J, leaving 10 bases between. In germline, CDR1 is MDHEN, CDR2 SYDVKM. This CDR3 spans 12 amino acids. CDR3 in DNA: TGTGCCTGTACACCTTTGAACACTGAAGCTTTCTTT. Translating it yields CACTPLNTEAFF.

CDR3 sequence reads: CASTQAGVSKNTGELFF. The DNA of the CDR3 is TGTGCCAGCACCCAAGCTGGGGTCAGCAAAAACACCGGGGAGCTGTTTTTT. This sequence joins TRBV28 and TRBJ2-2, with no clear D. Germline assignment: CDR1 MDHEN and CDR2 SYDVKM. The length of the CDR3 is 17 residues. V lost 7 bases to trimming and J lost 2 bases, with 20 bases between them.